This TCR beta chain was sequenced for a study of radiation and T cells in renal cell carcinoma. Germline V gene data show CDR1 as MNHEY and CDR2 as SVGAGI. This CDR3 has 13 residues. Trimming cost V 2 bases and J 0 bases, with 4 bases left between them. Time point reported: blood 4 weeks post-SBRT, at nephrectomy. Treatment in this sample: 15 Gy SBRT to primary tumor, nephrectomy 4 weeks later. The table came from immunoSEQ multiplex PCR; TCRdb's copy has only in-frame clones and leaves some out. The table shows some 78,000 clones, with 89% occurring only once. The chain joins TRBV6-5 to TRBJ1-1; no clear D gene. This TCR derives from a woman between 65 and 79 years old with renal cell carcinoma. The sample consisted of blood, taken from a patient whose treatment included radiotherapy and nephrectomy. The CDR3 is CASSYKLNTEAFF. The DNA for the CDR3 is TGTGCCAGCAGTTACAAGCTGAACACTGAAGCTTTCTTT.